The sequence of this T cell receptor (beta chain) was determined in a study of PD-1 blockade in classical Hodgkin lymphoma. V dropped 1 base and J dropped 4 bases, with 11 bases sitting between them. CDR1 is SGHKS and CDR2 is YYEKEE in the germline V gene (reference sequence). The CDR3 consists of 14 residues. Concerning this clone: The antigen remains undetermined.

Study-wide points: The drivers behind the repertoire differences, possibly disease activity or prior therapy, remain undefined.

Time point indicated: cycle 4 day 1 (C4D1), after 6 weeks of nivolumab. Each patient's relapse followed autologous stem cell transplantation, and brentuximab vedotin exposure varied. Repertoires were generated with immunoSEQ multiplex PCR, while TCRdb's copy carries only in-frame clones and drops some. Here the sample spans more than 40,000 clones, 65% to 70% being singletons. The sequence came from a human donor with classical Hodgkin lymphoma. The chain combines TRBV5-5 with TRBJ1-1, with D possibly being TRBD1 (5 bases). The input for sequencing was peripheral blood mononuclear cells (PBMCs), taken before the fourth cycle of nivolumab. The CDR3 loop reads CASSLQGRGTEAFF. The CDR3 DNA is TGTGCCAGCAGCTTGCAGGGTAGGGGCACTGAAGCTTTCTTT.